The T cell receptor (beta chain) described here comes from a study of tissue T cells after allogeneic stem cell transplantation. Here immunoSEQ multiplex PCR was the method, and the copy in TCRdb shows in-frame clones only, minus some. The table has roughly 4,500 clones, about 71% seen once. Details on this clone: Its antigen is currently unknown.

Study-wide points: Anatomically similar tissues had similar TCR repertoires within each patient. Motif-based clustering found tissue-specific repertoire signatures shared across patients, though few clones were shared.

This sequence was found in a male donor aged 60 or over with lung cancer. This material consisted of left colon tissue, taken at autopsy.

The CDR3 nucleotides are TGCGCCAGCAGTCAGACCAGCCTCAGGGGCGACTATGGCTACACCTTC. This codes for CASSQTSLRGDYGYTF. This chain links TRBV23-1 with TRBJ1-2; tentative D call: TRBD1 (6 bases). TRBV23-1 is labeled an ORF, and its function is uncertain. The CDR3 is 16 amino acids. V dropped 3 bases and J dropped 3 bases, with 17 bases sitting between them.